The source of this T cell receptor beta chain is a study of blood T cell repertoires in COVID-19. V was pared by 2 bases and J by 7 bases, with 7 bases of the junction left unmatched. The CDR3 is made up of 16 amino acids. Germline V gives CDR1 ENHRY, CDR2 SYGVKD. The sample holds one count of this clone. Source study methods: How many nucleated cells were present was estimated from reference gene primer amplification. The repertoire was sequenced with immunoSEQ multiplex PCR; TCRdb's copy has only in-frame clones and lacks some. The V and J calls and clone size are taken from that table; D and trimming were inferred from the DNA. The sample lists 40,000 or so clones; about nine tenths were seen once.

Material: peripheral blood. The receptor comes from a human donor in a cohort sampled during active COVID-19. The V and J genes are TRBV10-3 and TRBJ2-2, with 10 positions matching TRBD2. This chain's CDR3 is CAISEKLAGLDGELFF. The DNA for the CDR3 is TGTGCCATCAGTGAGAAACTAGCGGGGCTAGACGGGGAGCTGTTTTTT.